A single T cell receptor beta chain is shown here with its context. RNA totalling roughly 0.45 to 1 ug underwent reverse transcription with random hexamers. TCRdb ran MiXCR on the immunoSEQ multiplex PCR reads and lists one entry per CDR3 protein. The repertoire holds 75,000 to 100,000 distinct CDR3 sequences, around 94% seen once, with roughly 0.24% in the top ten. Trimming at V came to 4 bases and at J to 1 base, leaving 3 bases not matched to a gene. This CDR3 comprises 15 residues. Per the germline V gene, CDR1 is LNHDA and CDR2 is SQIVND (reference sequence). This specimen comes from a study of CD8 T cells in Susac syndrome. The T cells that were sequenced for TCR beta were CD8+ and CD4+ cells from blood. TEMRA cells underwent FACS enrichment and CD8+ and CD4+ T cells underwent negative isolation.

Input material: CD8+ T cells from PBMCs. The V and J genes are TRBV19 and TRBJ2-3; TRBD2 aligns across 9 bases. The TCR was taken from a human donor in good health. CDR3 sequence reads: CASSSVAGGTDTQYF. The CDR3, as DNA: TGTGCCAGTAGTAGCGTAGCGGGGGGCACAGATACGCAGTATTTT.